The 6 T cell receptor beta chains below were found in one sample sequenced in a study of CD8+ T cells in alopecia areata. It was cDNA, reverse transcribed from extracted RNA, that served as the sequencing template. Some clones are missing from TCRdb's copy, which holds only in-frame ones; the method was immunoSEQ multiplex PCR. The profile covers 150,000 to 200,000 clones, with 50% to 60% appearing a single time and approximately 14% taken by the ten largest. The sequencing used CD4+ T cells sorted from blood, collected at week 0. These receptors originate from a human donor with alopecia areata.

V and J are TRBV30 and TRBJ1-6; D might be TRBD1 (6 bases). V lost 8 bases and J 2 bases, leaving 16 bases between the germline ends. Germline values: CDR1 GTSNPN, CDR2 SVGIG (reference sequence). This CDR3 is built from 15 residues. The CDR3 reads CAGRGVLAYNSPLHF. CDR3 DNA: TGTGCCGGAAGGGGGGTCCTCGCCTATAATTCACCCCTCCACTTT.

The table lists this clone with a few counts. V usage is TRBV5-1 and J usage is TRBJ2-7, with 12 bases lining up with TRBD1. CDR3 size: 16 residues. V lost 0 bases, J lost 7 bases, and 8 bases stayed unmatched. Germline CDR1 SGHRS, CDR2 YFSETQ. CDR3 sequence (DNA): TGCGCCAGCAGCTTGGGGCCGGGACAGGGGGCAAGGGAGCAGTACTTC. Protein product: CASSLGPGQGAREQYF. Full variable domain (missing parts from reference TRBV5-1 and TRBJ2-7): KAGVTQTPRYLIKTRGQQVTLSCSPISGHRSVSWYQQTPGQGLQFLFEYFSETQRNKGNFPGRFSGRQFSNSRSEMNVSTLELGDSALYLCASSLGPGQGAREQYFGPGTRLTVT.

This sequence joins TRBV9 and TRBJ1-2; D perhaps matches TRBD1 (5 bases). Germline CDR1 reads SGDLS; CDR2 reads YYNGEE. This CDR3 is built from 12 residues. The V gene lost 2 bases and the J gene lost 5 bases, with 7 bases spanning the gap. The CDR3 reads CASSVWGYGYTF. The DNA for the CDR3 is TGTGCCAGCAGCGTCTGGGGGTATGGCTACACCTTC.

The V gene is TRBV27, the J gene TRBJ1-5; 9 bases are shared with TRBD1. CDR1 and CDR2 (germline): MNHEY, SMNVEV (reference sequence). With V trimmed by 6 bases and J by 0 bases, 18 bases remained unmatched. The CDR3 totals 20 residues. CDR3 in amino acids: CASRLREGTGIGDSNQPQHF. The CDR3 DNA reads TGTGCCAGCAGGCTTAGGGAGGGGACAGGGATAGGAGATAGCAATCAGCCCCAGCATTTT.

The CDR3 DNA follows: TGTGCCTGGAGTGGGAGGGACTTAAACACCGGGGAGCTGTTTTTT. It yields the protein CAWSGRDLNTGELFF. The chain is built from TRBV30 and TRBJ2-2, with D perhaps TRBD2 (6 bases). Deletions cut 1 base from V and 2 bases from J, with 11 bases between. The germline CDR1 and CDR2 sequences are GTSNPN and SVGIG (reference sequence). CDR3 size: 15 residues.

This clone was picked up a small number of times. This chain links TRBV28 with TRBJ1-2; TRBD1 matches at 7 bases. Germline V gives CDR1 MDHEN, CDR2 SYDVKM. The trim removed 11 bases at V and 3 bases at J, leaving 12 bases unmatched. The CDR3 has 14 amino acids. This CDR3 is CAARVGGQYYGYTF. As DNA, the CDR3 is TGTGCCGCCAGGGTCGGGGGACAGTACTATGGCTACACCTTC.